Included here is one T cell receptor (beta chain) sequence, with context. As yet, its antigen is unknown. A J-beta primer mix and a sample-barcoded 5' primer were used in a second PCR of about 6 to 12 cycles. TCRdb re-analysed the 5' RACE reads in MiXCR, keeping a single row per CDR3 protein. The data contain approximately 1.5 million distinct CDR3 sequences, 40% to 45% of them singletons. The record originates from a study of blood T cells in healthy people across ages. This CDR3 has 12 residues. Germline CDR1 is SQVTM and CDR2 is ANQGSEA. Trimming cost V 0 bases and J 7 bases, with 10 bases left between them. Study-wide findings and caveats: More naive CD4+ cells and higher diversity marked long-lived donors relative to aged donors. The fall in TCR beta diversity per million T cells was roughly linear with age.

The sample taken for sequencing was blood. The chain carries TRBV29-1 and TRBJ2-7; no definite D call. This sequence originates from a woman aged 18-30 years in good health. CDR3 nucleotides: TGCAGCGTTGAAGATCGGGCTGATGAGCAGTACTTC. Translated: CSVEDRADEQYF.